This TCR beta chain originates from a study of blood T cell repertoires in COVID-19. Produced via immunoSEQ multiplex PCR; TCRdb's table is partial and in-frame only. The sample includes about 210,000 clones, around 80% of them seen just once. Germline CDR1 reads GTSNPN; CDR2 reads SVGIG (reference sequence). V dropped 0 bases and J dropped 0 bases, with 12 bases sitting between them. There are 17 residues in the CDR3. The TCR comes from a woman aged 40 to 49 with acute or convalescent COVID-19. Sample: peripheral blood. The rearrangement joins TRBV30 to TRBJ1-6; D gene uncertain. CDR3 coding DNA: TGTGCCTGGAGTGTACGGTCTCGGAGCTCCTATAATTCACCCCTCCACTTT. It yields the protein CAWSVRSRSSYNSPLHF.